The 26 T cell receptor beta chains reported below all come from one sample, sequenced in a study of T cell responses to AZD1222 COVID-19 vaccine. Here immunoSEQ multiplex PCR was the method, and the copy in TCRdb shows in-frame clones only, minus some. The sample lists about 130,000 clones, 87% occurring once. Sample: peripheral blood, taken on day 0 of AZD1222 vaccination. All receptors come from an adult in good health.

Comments on this clone: At one end the junction does not follow the germline gene, possibly because of a read error. The rearrangement uses TRBV5-1 and TRBJ2-1; 8 bases match TRBD1. Per germline, CDR1 SGHRS and CDR2 YFSETQ. The CDR3 totals 18 residues. The CDR3 loop reads CTSSLAGGGRGRDNEQFF. In DNA, the CDR3 is TGCACCAGCAGCTTGGCCGGAGGAGGCAGGGGGCGCGACAATGAGCAGTTCTTC.

This chain connects TRBV13 to TRBJ1-5; D not resolved. The germline gives CDR1 PRHDT, CDR2 FYEKMQ (reference sequence). The CDR3 has 15 amino acids. V lost 5 bases and J 0 bases, leaving 11 bases between the germline ends. CDR3 coding DNA: TGTGCCAGCAGCGACGGGTCCTCTAGCAATCAGCCCCAGCATTTT. It codes for CASSDGSSSNQPQHF.

This clone has more than one count but fewer than ten. V is TRBV3-1 (or the pseudogene TRBV3-2) and J is TRBJ2-7, with D possibly called TRBD1 or TRBD2 (5 bases each). Per the germline V gene, CDR1 is LGHDT and CDR2 is YNNKEL (reference sequence). This CDR3 is built from 13 residues. Trimming removed 6 bases from V and 7 bases from J, with 16 bases in between. The CDR3 DNA reads TGTGCCAGCAGGCTGGGACGGACTGGGGAGCAGTACTTC. Protein: CASRLGRTGEQYF.

In its sample, this clone was seen once. This rearrangement joins TRBV5-8 to TRBJ1-6; no firm D call. The V gene's germline CDR1 is SGHTS and CDR2 YDEGEE. The CDR3 is 14 amino acids. V lost 0 bases to trimming and J lost 5 bases, with 6 bases between them. CDR3 in DNA: TGTGCCAGCAGCTTGGGACAACATAATTCACCCCTCCACTTT. The encoded protein is CASSLGQHNSPLHF.

The rearrangement joins TRBV29-1 to TRBJ1-2; the match to TRBD1 covers 10 bases. CDR1 and CDR2 (germline): SQVTM, ANQGSEA. CDR3 length: 15 amino acids. J lost 4 bases, V lost 7 bases, and 12 bases had no gene match. CDR3 protein: CSAPDPGQGGYGYTF. In DNA form, the CDR3 reads TGCAGCGCCCCTGACCCCGGACAGGGGGGCTATGGCTACACCTTC.

This clone was observed once. The V call is TRBV7-2, the J call TRBJ1-2; 12 bases agree with TRBD1. Germline V lookup: CDR1 SGHTA, CDR2 FQGNSA. J gave up 3 bases and V 3 bases, and 8 bases lay outside the gene matches. The CDR3 consists of 17 residues. This CDR3 reads CASSLGQGAKKYYGYTF. CDR3 DNA sequence: TGTGCCAGCAGCTTGGGACAGGGGGCGAAAAAGTACTATGGCTACACCTTC.

This clone was recorded a few times. The V call is TRBV5-4, the J call TRBJ1-2; weak D call: TRBD1 (5 bases). CDR1 is SGHNT, CDR2 YYREEE, per germline (reference sequence). Trimming removed 0 bases at V and 8 bases at J, with 11 bases between. The CDR3 length is 13 residues. CDR3 loop: CASSLAAGGGYTF. The CDR3 bases are TGTGCCAGCAGCTTGGCCGCCGGGGGAGGCTACACCTTC.

The chain is built from TRBV28 and TRBJ1-2, with D tentatively TRBD1 (5 bases). The CDR3 covers 13 residues. Trimming removed 5 bases at V and 4 bases at J, with 11 bases between. Germline V gene sequence: CDR1 MDHEN, CDR2 SYDVKM. Here the CDR3 DNA reads TGTGCCAGCAGTCCTGGACACGTCTATGGCTACACCTTC. As protein: CASSPGHVYGYTF.

This chain uses TRBV7-8 with TRBJ2-7; D is unresolved. This CDR3 region has 13 residues. Germline loops: CDR1 SGHVS, CDR2 FQNEAQ. Trimming removed 5 bases at V and 2 bases at J, with 10 bases between. CDR3 bases: TGTGCCAGCAGCGTTAGACCACCCTACGAGCAGTACTTC. It specifies CASSVRPPYEQYF.

The chain employs TRBV7-6 and TRBJ1-6; 7 bases are a match to TRBD1. V was clipped by 4 bases and J by 8 bases; unmatched bases: 8. Germline-derived CDR1 and CDR2 are SGHVS and FNYEAQ. The CDR3 has 15 amino acids. The CDR3 region is CASSSEQGSHSPLHF. The CDR3 coding sequence is TGTGCCAGCAGCTCGGAACAGGGGTCCCATTCACCCCTCCACTTT.

The CDR3 DNA reads as TGTGCCAGCAGCTCAGGACAGGGGTCTCCAGCCCTCCACTTT. As protein: CASSSGQGSPALHF. This chain connects TRBV7-2 to TRBJ1-6; 9 bases are shared with TRBD1. The J segment lost 14 bases and the V segment lost 4 bases, leaving 9 bases of the junction unmatched. Germline V CDR1 and CDR2: SGHTA, FQGNSA. CDR3 length equals 14 residues.

The CDR3 DNA follows: TGTGCCAGTAGCTTGACAGGAACCTACGAGCAGTACTTC. It encodes CASSLTGTYEQYF. The rearrangement links TRBV19 to TRBJ2-7; TRBD1 might be the D (6 bases). V lost 6 bases to trimming and J lost 2 bases, with 11 bases between them. This CDR3 has 13 amino acids. In germline, CDR1 is LNHDA, CDR2 SQIVND (reference sequence).

This chain links TRBV10-3 with TRBJ1-1; no clear D. CDR1 ENHRY and CDR2 SYGVKD come from the germline V gene. V was trimmed by 3 bases and J by 1 base, leaving 3 bases between them. The CDR3 runs to 12 residues. In nucleotides, the CDR3 is TGTGCCATCAGTGACAAGAACACTGAAGCTTTCTTT. Translating gives CAISDKNTEAFF.

Only one count was recorded for this clone. This rearrangement joins TRBV6-1 to TRBJ1-3; D might be TRBD1 (6 bases). Germline assignment: CDR1 MNHNS and CDR2 SASEGT. V was pared by 0 bases and J by 3 bases, with 15 bases between. The CDR3 covers 17 residues. The CDR3 protein is CASSEASSGGFGNTIYF. In DNA form, the CDR3 reads TGTGCCAGCAGTGAAGCTAGTTCGGGGGGCTTTGGAAACACCATATATTTT.

This chain connects TRBV6-5 to TRBJ1-5; D is unclear. The V end lost 8 bases, the J end lost 0 bases, and 8 bases lay between the germline ends. Per the germline V gene, CDR1 is MNHEY and CDR2 is SVGAGI. The CDR3 has 13 amino acids. The chain's CDR3 is CASLTDSNQPQHF. The CDR3 DNA is TGTGCCAGCCTCACAGATAGCAATCAGCCCCAGCATTTT.

This sequence joins TRBV7-9 and TRBJ2-7; D not resolved. Germline V lookup: CDR1 SEHNR, CDR2 FQNEAQ (reference sequence). V lost 5 bases, J lost 1 base, and 15 bases lay in between. The CDR3 contains 15 residues. The CDR3 region has the DNA TGTGCCAGCAGCCCAAGGCAGAACCCTTCCTACGAGCAGTACTTC. It is translated as CASSPRQNPSYEQYF.

CDR3 DNA sequence: TGCGCCAGCAGAACCGAGGGGTTGGAGAACACTGAAGCTTTCTTT. Residues: CASRTEGLENTEAFF. This chain connects TRBV5-1 to TRBJ1-1; D may be TRBD1 (5 bases). Trimming pared 5 bases from V and 1 base from J, leaving 15 bases between. The CDR3 contains 15 residues. Germline V gene lookup returns CDR1 SGHRS and CDR2 YFSETQ.

The chain uses TRBV7-2 and TRBJ2-1, with TRBD2 identical over 12 bases. Germline V gene sequence: CDR1 SGHTA, CDR2 FQGNSA. The CDR3 spans 13 residues. J gave up 10 bases and V 3 bases, and 1 base lay outside the gene matches. CDR3 protein: CASSFLAGGEQFF. CDR3 bases: TGTGCCAGCAGCTTCCTAGCGGGGGGGGAGCAGTTCTTC. Using reference TRBV7-2 and TRBJ2-1 for the parts outside the CDR3, the full variable domain is GAGVSQSPSNKVTEKGKDVELRCDPISGHTALYWYRQSLGQGLEFLIYFQGNSAPDKSGLPSDRFSAERTGGSVSTLTIQRTQQEDSAVYLCASSFLAGGEQFFGPGTRLTVL.

This chain links TRBV5-4 with TRBJ1-2; 8 positions agree with TRBD1. V lost 3 bases, J lost 8 bases, and 12 bases stayed unmatched. Germline V gene data show CDR1 as SGHNT and CDR2 as YYREEE (reference sequence). The length of the CDR3 is 15 residues. CDR3 region: CASSYLMTGVYGYTF. For the CDR3, the DNA is TGTGCCAGCAGCTACCTGATGACAGGGGTGTACGGCTACACCTTC.

The chain employs TRBV9 and TRBJ2-1, with TRBD2 identical over 7 bases. The CDR3 has 15 residues. V dropped 0 bases and J dropped 2; count of bases not matched to a gene: 2. In germline, CDR1 is SGDLS, CDR2 YYNGEE. The CDR3 DNA reads as TGTGCCAGCAGCGTAGAGGGACTACCCTACAATGAGCAGTTCTTC. Its translation is CASSVEGLPYNEQFF.

The chain couples TRBV7-2 to TRBJ1-5, with D possibly TRBD1 on 5 matching bases. Germline V gene sequence: CDR1 SGHTA, CDR2 FQGNSA. This CDR3 spans 15 amino acids. V lost 4 bases and J 0 bases, leaving 10 bases between the germline ends. CDR3 DNA sequence: TGTGCCAGCAGCTCGCAGACAGATAGCAATCAGCCCCAGCATTTT. Encoded protein: CASSSQTDSNQPQHF.

This clone was detected a few times. This chain connects TRBV4-1 to TRBJ1-6; D remains ambiguous. The CDR3 consists of 19 residues. With 1 base removed from V and 0 bases from J, the gap between germline ends came to 16 bases. Germline CDR1 MGHRA, CDR2 YSYEKL. As DNA, the CDR3 is TGCGCCAGCAGCCAAGGGTTGAATAGAGCGAGCTCCTATAATTCACCCCTCCACTTT. As protein: CASSQGLNRASSYNSPLHF.

V gene TRBV6-5 combines with J gene TRBJ2-7; weak D call: TRBD2 (5 bases). The V end lost 2 bases, the J end lost 4 bases, and 12 bases lay between the germline ends. The germline gives CDR1 MNHEY, CDR2 SVGAGI. This CDR3 contains 14 residues. The CDR3 region is CASSYASLGYEQYF. CDR3 DNA: TGTGCCAGCAGTTACGCTAGCCTCGGGTACGAGCAGTACTTC.

The chain uses TRBV6-6 and TRBJ2-2, with 10 bases matching TRBD2. The germline gives CDR1 MNHNY, CDR2 SVGAGI (reference sequence). The junction had 10 bases not matched to a gene; V was cut back by 5 bases and J by 7 bases. This CDR3 has 16 residues. CDR3 nucleotides: TGTGCCAGCAGTCGAGCGGGGGGGCCGTTAGTCGGGGAGCTGTTTTTT. Translation: CASSRAGGPLVGELFF.

The rearrangement uses TRBV19 and TRBJ2-1, with 8 bases that match TRBD2. In germline, CDR1 is LNHDA, CDR2 SQIVND (reference sequence). Trimming cost V 11 bases and J 7 bases; bases outside gene matches: 10. The CDR3 consists of 13 residues. This CDR3 is CACARRGGNEQFF. The CDR3 DNA follows: TGTGCCTGTGCCAGACGGGGGGGGAATGAGCAGTTCTTC.

As concerns this clone: Other nucleotide sequences in the sample specify the same CDR3. The chain employs TRBV6-1 and TRBJ2-3; 9 positions agree with TRBD2. The CDR3 is made up of 16 amino acids. V trimming: 1 base; J trimming: 4 bases; junction bases outside the gene matches: 6. Per the germline V gene, CDR1 is MNHNS and CDR2 is SASEGT. In nucleotides, the CDR3 is TGTGCCAGCAGTGAAGGTGGCGGGGGGGCCCCAGATACGCAGTATTTT. This gives the protein CASSEGGGGAPDTQYF.